These 31 T cell receptor beta chains originate from one sample sequenced in a study of human T cells and chemical hapten exposure. Time point noted: patch test 2, 6 weeks after DPC sensitization. Treatment described: therapeutic diphenylcyclopropenone sensitization with weekly scalp DPC. TCRdb redid the calling of the RACE reads with MiXCR, one entry per CDR3 protein. The table has about 84,000 distinct CDR3 sequences, about 10% seen once. Sequencing was performed on whole blood, taken in connection with sensitization to the hapten diphenylcyclopropenone (DPC). The receptors originated from a woman aged 45-59 years with alopecia areata. Some clones in this sample may be carry-over from other donors' samples.

The chain has TRBV20-1 and TRBJ1-1; 7 bases fit TRBD1. Germline CDR1 reads DFQATT; CDR2 reads SNEGSKA (reference sequence). The CDR3 is 14 amino acids. V gave up 3 bases and J gave up 0 bases; unmatched junction bases: 4. CDR3 residues: CSASNRGVNTEAFF. CDR3 sequence (DNA): TGCAGTGCTAGCAACAGGGGCGTGAACACTGAAGCTTTCTTT.

The rearrangement links TRBV6-5 to TRBJ2-1, with D unresolved. Trimming left V 6 bases short and J 5 bases short, with 14 bases between. Germline V gene sequence: CDR1 MNHEY, CDR2 SVGAGI. The CDR3 contains 14 residues. For the CDR3, the DNA is TGTGCCAGCAGAGTATACGGCATAAACAATGAGCAGTTCTTC. It is translated as CASRVYGINNEQFF.

This clonotype appeared many times. V is TRBV19 and J is TRBJ1-5; TRBD1 might be the D (5 bases). CDR1 is LNHDA, CDR2 SQIVND, per germline (reference sequence). Deletions cut 6 bases from V and 4 bases from J, with 16 bases between. The CDR3 length is 15 residues. Written as DNA, the CDR3 is TGTGCCAGTAGAGAGACCGGGACCGGTAATCAGCCCCAGCATTTT. It is translated as CASRETGTGNQPQHF.

This clonotype was found a few times. The chain joins TRBV5-5 to TRBJ2-4; no reliable D call. V was clipped by 5 bases and J by 1 base, with 13 bases between them. The germline V gene encodes CDR1 SGHKS and CDR2 YYEKEE (reference sequence). The CDR3 contains 15 residues. CDR3 region: CASSPLPGAKNIQYF. In DNA form, the CDR3 reads TGTGCCAGCAGTCCGCTGCCCGGGGCCAAAAACATTCAGTACTTC. Filled out from reference TRBV5-5 and TRBJ2-4, the complete variable domain reads DAGVTQSPTHLIKTRGQQVTLRCSPISGHKSVSWYQQVLGQGPQFIFQYYEKEERGRGNFPDRFSARQFPNYSSELNVNALLLGDSALYLCASSPLPGAKNIQYFGAGTRLSVL.

The chain uses TRBV7-2 and TRBJ2-5; D ambiguous. The germline CDR1 and CDR2 sequences are SGHTA and FQGNSA. The CDR3 is 14 residues long. Deletions cut 0 bases from V and 5 bases from J, with 10 bases between. CDR3 sequence (DNA): TGTGCCAGCAGCTTAGCTCATCTTAGGGAGACCCAGTACTTC. This encodes CASSLAHLRETQYF.

This clonotype has a count of ten or more. The chain is built from TRBV19 and TRBJ2-3, with 7 bases identical to TRBD2. V was pared by 1 base and J by 4 bases, with 5 bases of the junction left unmatched. Germline loops: CDR1 LNHDA, CDR2 SQIVND (reference sequence). This CDR3 has 15 residues. The CDR3: CASSIAAGASDTQYF. CDR3 sequence (DNA): TGTGCCAGTAGTATAGCTGCGGGAGCATCAGATACGCAGTATTTT.

There are a few counts of this clonotype. The genes are TRBV7-2 and TRBJ2-3; tentatively, D is TRBD1 (6 bases). Deletions cut 5 bases from V and 14 bases from J, with 29 bases between. CDR1 is SGHTA and CDR2 is FQGNSA in the germline V gene. CDR3 length: 16 residues. The CDR3 DNA reads as TGTGCCAGCAGCCCCCTCCGGGACACCCTCCGAGGCAGGTTGTATTTT. Amino acids: CASSPLRDTLRGRLYF.

This clonotype appeared a few times. The chain recombines TRBV3-1 with TRBJ1-1; D gene ambiguous. The CDR3 extends over 13 amino acids. Between the trimmed V and J ends, which lost 8 bases and 1 base, there was a span of 11 bases. The germline gives CDR1 LGHDT, CDR2 YNNKEL (reference sequence). The CDR3 DNA reads as TGTGCCAGCGGAAGGGTACCGAACACTGAAGCTTTCTTT. As protein: CASGRVPNTEAFF.

This clonotype was counted between two and nine times. The V gene is TRBV5-4, the J gene TRBJ1-4; no reliable D call. CDR1 SGHNT and CDR2 YYREEE come from the germline V gene (reference sequence). Trimming stripped 2 bases from V and 4 bases from J, with 9 bases between. This CDR3 has 14 residues. Here the CDR3 DNA reads TGTGCCAGCAGCTTTTCTGGACTTAATGAAAAACTGTTTTTT. Its protein is CASSFSGLNEKLFF.

This clonotype was counted many times. The gene calls are TRBV20-1 and TRBJ2-1; D might be TRBD1 (5 bases). V was clipped by 5 bases and J by 8 bases, with 16 bases between them. Germline CDR1 reads DFQATT; CDR2 reads SNEGSKA (reference sequence). The CDR3 runs to 13 residues. This chain's CDR3 is CSAGRAQWDEQFF. The CDR3 DNA follows: TGCAGTGCTGGCAGGGCCCAGTGGGATGAGCAGTTCTTC.

V is TRBV28 and J is TRBJ2-7, with a possible D match to TRBD2 (6 bases). The V and J ends lost 1 base and 9 bases respectively, with 22 bases between them. The CDR3 contains 16 residues. The germline V gene has CDR1 MDHEN and CDR2 SYDVKM. The DNA for the CDR3 is TGTGCCAGCAGTTTATTGTCCCCGGGGCAGGCCGGGGGGCAGTACTTC. Amino acid sequence: CASSLLSPGQAGGQYF.

The chain recombines TRBV14 with TRBJ2-1, with TRBD1 as a possible D gene (6 bases). This CDR3 contains 16 residues. From germline, CDR1 is SGHDN and CDR2 FVKESK. V gave up 4 bases and J gave up 2 bases, with 15 bases separating them. This CDR3 is CASSLMTGHTYNEQFF. CDR3 nucleotide sequence: TGTGCCAGCAGCCTAATGACAGGTCATACCTACAATGAGCAGTTCTTC.

This clonotype was recorded at least ten times. The rearrangement uses TRBV5-6 and TRBJ2-5, with TRBD1 identical over 7 bases. CDR1 is SGHDT, CDR2 YYEEEE, per germline. Trimming cost V 4 bases and J 5 bases; bases outside gene matches: 17. This CDR3 comprises 17 residues. Here the CDR3 reads CASSLSGYRQGIETQYF. In nucleotides, the CDR3 is TGTGCCAGCAGCCTGTCCGGATATAGACAGGGAATTGAGACCCAGTACTTC.

There are many counts of this clonotype. An end of the junction differs from the germline gene, which may be a read error. This chain connects TRBV20-1 to TRBJ2-5; D remains unclear. CDR1 is DFQATT and CDR2 is SNEGSKA in the germline V gene (reference sequence). This CDR3 spans 10 amino acids. As DNA, the CDR3 is TGCAGTGCTGGAGAAGAGACCCAGTACTTC. Protein sequence: CSAGEETQYF.

This clonotype was counted many times. The V gene is TRBV6-2 or TRBV6-3, the J gene TRBJ1-5; 7 positions agree with TRBD1. Losses at the gene ends were 2 bases for V and 2 bases for J; bases not matched to a gene: 9. Looked up from germline, CDR1 is MNHEY and CDR2 is SVGEGT. CDR3 length: 17 residues. The CDR3 is CASSYLRQGGGNQPQHF. The CDR3 DNA is TGTGCCAGCAGTTACCTCCGACAGGGAGGAGGCAATCAGCCCCAGCATTTT.

This clonotype was seen many times. The chain links TRBV6-6 to TRBJ1-6, with D tentatively TRBD1 (6 bases). The CDR3 length is 14 residues. Germline V lookup: CDR1 MNHNY, CDR2 SVGAGI (reference sequence). V was trimmed by 2 bases and J by 7 bases, leaving 9 bases between them. The CDR3 reads CASSYGGRNSPLHF. The CDR3 DNA reads as TGTGCCAGCAGTTACGGGGGGCGAAATTCACCCCTCCACTTT.

Note on this clonotype: One junction end disagrees with the germline gene, perhaps due to a read error. This rearrangement joins TRBV30 to TRBJ1-2; the D gene is possibly TRBD1 (5 bases). Germline lookup yields CDR1 GTSNPN and CDR2 SVGIG (reference sequence). The CDR3 runs 17 residues. The CDR3 loop is CARSYGQGYSLDYGYTF. Here the CDR3 DNA reads TGTGCCCGGAGTTATGGACAAGGGTATTCACTGGACTATGGCTACACCTTC.

J is TRBJ2-5 and V is TRBV10-3; D possibly corresponds to TRBD2 (6 bases). Trimming shortened V by 11 bases and J by 5 bases, and 12 bases separated the two germline ends. The CDR3 contains 11 residues. Looked up from germline, CDR1 is ENHRY and CDR2 is SYGVKD. The CDR3 nucleotides are TGTGCCGCGGGACGGGTTGAGACCCAGTACTTC. It codes for CAAGRVETQYF.

The chain is built from TRBV20-1 and TRBJ2-3, with unresolved D. The CDR3 has 13 residues. Germline V gene data show CDR1 as DFQATT and CDR2 as SNEGSKA (reference sequence). V lost 2 bases and J lost 3, with 9 bases in between. The CDR3 protein is CSARLSSTDTQYF. In DNA, the CDR3 is TGCAGTGCTAGACTTAGCAGTACAGATACGCAGTATTTT.

V gene TRBV5-5 combines with J gene TRBJ2-3; 10 nucleotides line up with TRBD1. This CDR3 is built from 17 residues. The V and J ends lost 5 bases and 3 bases, in that order; junction bases with no gene match: 12. Looked up from germline, CDR1 is SGHKS and CDR2 is YYEKEE (reference sequence). CDR3 loop: CASRRLLGTGVTDTQYF. CDR3 sequence (DNA): TGTGCCAGCAGGCGTCTATTGGGGACAGGGGTAACAGATACGCAGTATTTT.

The table lists this clonotype with a few counts. The CDR3 DNA reads as TGTGCCTTCGACAGGGGAGGGAATCAGCCCCAGCATTTT. As protein: CAFDRGGNQPQHF. The V gene is TRBV30, the J gene TRBJ1-5; 8 nucleotides match TRBD1. The ends lost 7 bases at V and 4 bases at J; junction bases unmatched: 6. The CDR3 loop spans 13 amino acids. Germline loops: CDR1 GTSNPN, CDR2 SVGIG (reference sequence).

The V call is TRBV7-8, the J call TRBJ1-6; TRBD1 might be the D (5 bases). Germline CDR1 reads SGHVS; CDR2 reads FQNEAQ. The V end was cut by 3 bases, the J end by 7 bases, with 16 bases between. CDR3 length: 16 amino acids. CDR3 in amino acids: CASSFSGDASNSPLHF. The DNA of the CDR3 is TGTGCCAGCAGCTTTTCCGGGGACGCTTCCAATTCACCCCTCCACTTT.

There are a few counts of this clonotype. The rearrangement uses TRBV4-1 and TRBJ2-6; the D gene is possibly TRBD2 (5 bases). V lost 4 bases, J lost 2 bases, and 12 bases lay in between. The CDR3 spans 16 residues. Germline-derived CDR1 and CDR2 are MGHRA and YSYEKL. CDR3 sequence (DNA): TGCGCCAGCAGCCGGATCGCGGGCGCTGGGGCCAACGTCCTGACTTTC. Its translation: CASSRIAGAGANVLTF.

The chain links TRBV7-6 to TRBJ2-2, with 11 bases matching TRBD2. Germline CDR1 and CDR2: SGHVS and FNYEAQ. Trimming at V came to 6 bases and at J to 2 bases, leaving 11 bases not matched to a gene. This CDR3 comprises 18 residues. The DNA of the CDR3 is TGTGCCAGCAGTAGGACTAGCGGGCGGCCTACCAACACCGGGGAGCTGTTTTTT. Translated: CASSRTSGRPTNTGELFF. Full variable domain (missing parts from reference TRBV7-6 and TRBJ2-2): GAGVSQSPRYKVTKRGQDVALRCDPISGHVSLYWYRQALGQGPEFLTYFNYEAQQDKSGLPNDRFSAERPEGSISTLTIQRTEQRDSAMYRCASSRTSGRPTNTGELFFGEGSRLTVL.

This clonotype was recorded at least ten times. V is TRBV11-2 and J is TRBJ1-2, with no clear D. The V and J ends lost 5 bases and 6 bases respectively, with 10 bases between them. The CDR3 is 12 amino acids. CDR1 and CDR2 (germline): SGHAT, FQNNGV. This chain's CDR3 is CASSNGLDGYTF. The CDR3, as DNA: TGTGCCAGCAGCAACGGGCTGGATGGCTACACCTTC.

This clonotype came up a few times. This rearrangement joins TRBV6-1 to TRBJ2-3; 13 bases line up with TRBD2. This CDR3 has 16 amino acids. V lost 3 bases, J lost 6 bases, and 6 bases stayed unmatched. CDR1 is MNHNS and CDR2 is SASEGT in the germline V gene. For the CDR3, the DNA is TGTGCCAGCAGTGATACTAGCGGGAGGGCCATGGATACGCAGTATTTT. This codes for CASSDTSGRAMDTQYF.

The chain joins TRBV20-1 to TRBJ1-5; 9 nucleotides match TRBD1. Germline V gene data show CDR1 as DFQATT and CDR2 as SNEGSKA (reference sequence). The CDR3 totals 14 residues. V shed 8 bases and J 2 bases; nucleotides not matched to a gene: 7. CDR3 protein: CSTTGGVGNQPQHF. DNA of the CDR3: TGCAGTACTACAGGGGGCGTTGGCAATCAGCCCCAGCATTTT.

This clonotype was recorded at least ten times. The rearrangement uses TRBV6-5 and TRBJ1-5; D might be TRBD1 (5 bases). The CDR3 is 14 residues long. V shed 5 bases and J shed 4 bases, with 12 bases lying between them. CDR1 and CDR2 (germline): MNHEY, SVGAGI. Written as DNA, the CDR3 is TGTGCCAGCAGTAGGGGCCGGAAAAATCAGCCCCAGCATTTT. It encodes CASSRGRKNQPQHF.

There are a few counts of this clonotype. This chain joins TRBV5-1 and TRBJ2-5; 11 nucleotides match TRBD2. The CDR3 extends over 15 amino acids. From germline, CDR1 is SGHRS and CDR2 YFSETQ. The V and J ends lost 0 bases and 2 bases, in that order; junction bases with no gene match: 0. The CDR3 DNA reads as TGCGCCAGCAGCTTGGGACTAGCGGGGCAAGAGACCCAGTACTTC. This codes for CASSLGLAGQETQYF.

This clonotype was counted at least ten times. J is TRBJ2-1 and V is TRBV20-1, with TRBD2 as a possible D gene (6 bases). Trimming pared 2 bases from V and 5 bases from J, leaving 10 bases between. The germline V gene encodes CDR1 DFQATT and CDR2 SNEGSKA (reference sequence). The CDR3 loop spans 13 amino acids. CDR3 in DNA: TGCAGTGCTAGAACTAGGACTAACAATGAGCAGTTCTTC. Translated: CSARTRTNNEQFF.

The gene calls are TRBV20-1 and TRBJ2-3; perhaps TRBD1 as D (6 bases). The germline V and J ends were trimmed by 6 bases and 1 base, with 11 bases remaining between them. The CDR3 is made up of 13 amino acids. The germline V gene has CDR1 DFQATT and CDR2 SNEGSKA (reference sequence). The CDR3 nucleotides are TGCAGTGCCGCTGCAGGGGGCACAGATACGCAGTATTTT. This translates into CSAAAGGTDTQYF.